Included here is one TCR beta chain sequence, with context. The length of the CDR3 is 17 residues. After removal of 4 bases from V and 3 bases from J, the junction contained 6 bases not matched to a gene. In germline, CDR1 is MGHRA, CDR2 YSYEKL. Original data processing: Reference gene primer amplification gave nucleated cell count estimates. The method was immunoSEQ multiplex PCR; TCRdb's version includes in-frame clones alone and lacks a portion of them. The DNA gave D and trimming, while V, J and clone size come from that table. Of about 310,000 clones in the sample, roughly 86% were seen once. The data derive from a study of blood T cell repertoires in COVID-19. About the study: In each case, the material was cDNA or gDNA derived from T cells, B-cell-depleted T cells, or PBMCs.

This chain connects TRBV4-1 to TRBJ2-3; 14 bases line up with TRBD2. The receptor's source is a woman aged 50 to 65 who had recovered from COVID-19. The specimen sequenced was peripheral blood. CDR3 DNA sequence: TGCGCCAGCAGCCGGACTAGCGGGGGGCCTCTGACAGATACGCAGTATTTT. Its translation is CASSRTSGGPLTDTQYF.